The clone carrying this T cell receptor beta chain was detected a few times. The data stem from a study of cytomegalovirus exposure and HLA in healthy donors. 60 Vbeta and 13 Jbeta primers were used in PCR. Method: immunoSEQ multiplex PCR; TCRdb's copy keeps in-frame clones and lacks some. Of around 140,000 clones listed, around 80% are singletons. The germline V gene encodes CDR1 PRHDT and CDR2 FYEKMQ (reference sequence). V shed 0 bases and J shed 0 bases, with 11 bases lying between them. This CDR3 region has 16 residues. Sequencing input: PBMCs. The receptor's source is a man aged 35 to 55 in good health and CMV-seronegative. This chain uses TRBV13 with TRBJ1-2; D is unclear. The CDR3 spells CASSLGRASSNYGYTF. Written as DNA, the CDR3 is TGTGCCAGCAGCTTAGGGCGGGCCAGTTCTAACTATGGCTACACCTTC.